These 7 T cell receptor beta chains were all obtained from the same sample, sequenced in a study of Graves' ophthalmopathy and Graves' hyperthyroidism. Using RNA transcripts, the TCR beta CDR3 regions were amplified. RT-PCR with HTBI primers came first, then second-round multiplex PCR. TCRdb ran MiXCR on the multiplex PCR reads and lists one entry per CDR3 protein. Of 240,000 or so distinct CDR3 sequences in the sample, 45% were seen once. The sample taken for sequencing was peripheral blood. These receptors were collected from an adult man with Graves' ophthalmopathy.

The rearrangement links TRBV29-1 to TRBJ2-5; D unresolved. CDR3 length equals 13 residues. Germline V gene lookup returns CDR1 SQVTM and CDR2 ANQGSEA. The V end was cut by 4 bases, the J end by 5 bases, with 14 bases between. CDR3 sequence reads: CSVGSWTAETQYF. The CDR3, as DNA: TGCAGCGTTGGATCTTGGACGGCCGAGACCCAGTACTTC.

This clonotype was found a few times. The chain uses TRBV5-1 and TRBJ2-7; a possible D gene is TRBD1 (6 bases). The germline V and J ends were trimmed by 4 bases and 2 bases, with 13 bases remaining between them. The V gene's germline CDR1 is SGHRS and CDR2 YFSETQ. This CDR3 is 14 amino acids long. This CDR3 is CASSPRDKTYEQYF. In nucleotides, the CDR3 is TGCGCCAGCAGCCCCCGGGACAAGACCTACGAGCAGTACTTC.

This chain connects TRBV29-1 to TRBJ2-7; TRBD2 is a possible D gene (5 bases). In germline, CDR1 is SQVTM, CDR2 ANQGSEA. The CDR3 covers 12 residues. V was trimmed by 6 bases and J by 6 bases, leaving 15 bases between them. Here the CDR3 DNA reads TGCAGCGTCCGGGAAGCAGGATCCGAGCAGTACTTC. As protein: CSVREAGSEQYF.

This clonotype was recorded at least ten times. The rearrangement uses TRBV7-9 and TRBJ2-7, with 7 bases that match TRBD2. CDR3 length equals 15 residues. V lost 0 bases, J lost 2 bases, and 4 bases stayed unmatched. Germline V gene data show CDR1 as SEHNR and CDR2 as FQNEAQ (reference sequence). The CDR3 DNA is TGTGCCAGCAGCTTAGCGGGCGGGAGTACCTACGAGCAGTACTTC. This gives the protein CASSLAGGSTYEQYF.

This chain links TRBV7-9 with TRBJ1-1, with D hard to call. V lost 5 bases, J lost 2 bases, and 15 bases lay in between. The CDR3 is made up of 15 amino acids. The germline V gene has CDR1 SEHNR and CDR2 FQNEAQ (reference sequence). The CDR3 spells CASSPPVVGNTEAFF. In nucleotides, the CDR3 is TGTGCCAGCAGCCCCCCGGTGGTGGGAAACACTGAAGCTTTCTTT.

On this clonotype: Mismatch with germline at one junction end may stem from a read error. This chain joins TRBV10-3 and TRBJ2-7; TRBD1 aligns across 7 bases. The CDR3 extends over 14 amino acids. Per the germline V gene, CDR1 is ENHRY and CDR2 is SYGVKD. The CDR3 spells CASSTRTGHYEQYF. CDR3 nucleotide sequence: TGTGCCAGCAGTACCAGGACAGGCCACTACGAGCAGTACTTC.

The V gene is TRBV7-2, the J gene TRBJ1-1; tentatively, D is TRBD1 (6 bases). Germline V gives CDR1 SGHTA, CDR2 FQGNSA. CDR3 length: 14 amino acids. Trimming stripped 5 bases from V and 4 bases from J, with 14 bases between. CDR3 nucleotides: TGTGCCAGCAGCGCCCTAGGGGGGGCCACTGAAGCTTTCTTT. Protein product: CASSALGGATEAFF.